Following are 21 T cell receptor beta chains from one sample sequenced in a study of blood T cell repertoires in COVID-19 (dated by TCRdb to 2019 to 2021). Library preparation employed the immunoSEQ multiplex PCR assay. As stored in TCRdb, this immuneACCESS dataset retains in-frame rearrangements with V and J assigned. A fraction of the clones does not appear; measured against another copy, unresolved V genes explain less than half of the discrepancy, and the remainder lacks a known reason. The sample includes some 270,000 clones, with under 90% observed a single time. 1.7% of the sample is held by the ten biggest clonotypes. Sequenced: PBMCs or T cells enriched from blood (not recorded which). These receptors were collected from a woman in her 40s who had recovered from COVID-19.

This clone was seen more than once but under ten times. This chain connects TRBV7-9 to TRBJ1-2, with D uncertain. Trimming shortened V by 11 bases and J by 4 bases, and 23 bases separated the two germline ends. CDR1 and CDR2 (germline): SEHNR, FQNEAQ (reference sequence). The CDR3 has 15 residues. For the CDR3, the DNA is TGTGCCGGCGGTACTCCCGGGAGGTCGGTCTATGGCTACACCTTC. Protein: CAGGTPGRSVYGYTF.

This clone has only a few counts. As DNA, the CDR3 is TGTGCCAGCAGCTTAGTGGGGGCAGGGGCTTCCTACGAGCAGTACTTC. Protein: CASSLVGAGASYEQYF. The chain joins TRBV7-9 to TRBJ2-7, with D perhaps matching TRBD1 (6 bases). V was trimmed by 1 base and J by 1 base, leaving 14 bases between them. The germline V gene encodes CDR1 SEHNR and CDR2 FQNEAQ (reference sequence). The CDR3 totals 16 residues.

The DNA of the CDR3 is TGTGCCAGCAGCTTAGAAGGAGGGCGGAAAGCTTTCTTT. Protein: CASSLEGGRKAFF. V gene TRBV7-9 combines with J gene TRBJ1-1; unclear D gene. V lost 1 base and J lost 9, with 12 bases in between. The CDR3 is 13 residues long. Germline V gene lookup returns CDR1 SEHNR and CDR2 FQNEAQ (reference sequence).

The gene calls are TRBV7-9 and TRBJ1-2; weak D call: TRBD1 (5 bases). The CDR3 is 16 amino acids. Between the trimmed V and J ends, which lost 1 base and 4 bases, there was a span of 16 bases. Germline values: CDR1 SEHNR, CDR2 FQNEAQ (reference sequence). CDR3 region: CASSLVSTDSGYGYTF. The CDR3 DNA reads as TGTGCCAGCAGCTTAGTCTCGACAGATTCAGGCTATGGCTACACCTTC.

The chain couples TRBV2 to TRBJ1-4, with 8 bases aligning to TRBD1. Germline assignment: CDR1 SNHLY and CDR2 FYNNEI. Trimming cost V 3 bases and J 8 bases; bases outside gene matches: 8. CDR3 length: 15 residues. The DNA of the CDR3 is TGTGCCAGCAGTGATAGGGGGACAGGACGGGAAAAACTGTTTTTT. Its translation is CASSDRGTGREKLFF.

J is TRBJ1-1 and V is TRBV2; D is unresolved. Trimming left V 5 bases short and J 0 bases short, with 4 bases between. Germline lookup yields CDR1 SNHLY and CDR2 FYNNEI. The CDR3 runs to 12 residues. The CDR3 DNA is TGTGCCAGCAGTACATTGAACACTGAAGCTTTCTTT. As protein: CASSTLNTEAFF.

The V call is TRBV6-5, the J call TRBJ1-5; D call uncertain. CDR1 and CDR2 (germline): MNHEY, SVGAGI. This CDR3 comprises 14 residues. Trimming shortened V by 6 bases and J by 3 bases, and 12 bases separated the two germline ends. CDR3 amino acids: CASRNAVNNQPQHF. CDR3 nucleotides: TGTGCCAGCAGGAACGCGGTCAACAATCAGCCCCAGCATTTT.

J is TRBJ1-2 and V is TRBV4-3; 9 nucleotides line up with TRBD1. J was trimmed by 8 bases and V by 1 base; bases with no gene match: 8. Germline V gene data show CDR1 as LGHNA and CDR2 as YSLEER. The length of the CDR3 is 15 residues. CDR3 sequence: CASSQGNRGRDGYTF. In nucleotides, the CDR3 is TGCGCCAGCAGCCAAGGAAACAGGGGGCGTGACGGCTACACCTTC.

In its sample, this clone was seen once. The CDR3 is CASSDSGTGDTEAFF. CDR3 DNA sequence: TGTGCCAGCAGCGATTCCGGGACAGGGGACACTGAAGCTTTCTTT. The V gene is TRBV9, the J gene TRBJ1-1; TRBD1 matches at 10 bases. V lost 3 bases, J lost 3 bases, and 5 bases stayed unmatched. The CDR3 totals 15 residues. From germline, CDR1 is SGDLS and CDR2 YYNGEE.

The chain couples TRBV5-4 to TRBJ2-1, with TRBD2 matching 10 bases. Germline V CDR1 and CDR2: SGHNT, YYREEE (reference sequence). Losses at the gene ends were 4 bases for V and 9 bases for J; bases not matched to a gene: 16. The CDR3 runs 17 residues. CDR3 sequence (DNA): TGTGCCAGCAGCCATGGACTAGCGGAGAGGACGGGGGGTGAGCAGTTCTTC. As protein: CASSHGLAERTGGEQFF.

The chain recombines TRBV5-4 with TRBJ2-7; 7 positions match TRBD1. This CDR3 spans 14 amino acids. Unmatched junction bases numbered 9, after V lost 4 bases and J lost 5 bases. CDR1 and CDR2 from the germline V gene are SGHNT and YYREEE (reference sequence). The CDR3 sequence is CASSRDRPSDEQYF. The CDR3 DNA sequence: TGTGCCAGCAGCCGGGACAGACCATCCGACGAGCAGTACTTC.

The V gene is TRBV5-7, the J gene TRBJ1-1, with 7 bases that match TRBD1. TRBV5-7 is treated as an ORF (open reading frame) with a function not yet certain. With V trimmed by 3 bases and J by 1 base, 6 bases remained unmatched. The CDR3 spans 15 residues. The CDR3 nucleotides read TGTGCCAGCAGCTCAGGACAGGCCCCGAACACTGAAGCTTTCTTT. Amino acid sequence: CASSSGQAPNTEAFF.

This clone appeared a few times. The chain employs TRBV6-5 and TRBJ1-5; 7 bases fit TRBD1. Losses at the gene ends were 2 bases for V and 4 bases for J; bases not matched to a gene: 2. The CDR3 sequence is 14 residues long. Germline V gene lookup returns CDR1 MNHEY and CDR2 SVGAGI. The CDR3 reads CASSYGTANQPQHF. The CDR3, as DNA: TGTGCCAGCAGTTACGGGACAGCAAATCAGCCCCAGCATTTT.

The chain combines TRBV7-2 with TRBJ1-5; D perhaps matches TRBD1 (5 bases). V was cut by 1 base and J by 6 bases, with 16 bases left in between. The germline gives CDR1 SGHTA, CDR2 FQGNSA. This CDR3 region has 16 residues. The CDR3 is CASSLGGGHSGQPQHF. In DNA form, the CDR3 reads TGTGCCAGCAGCTTAGGGGGTGGACACAGTGGTCAGCCCCAGCATTTT.

This chain joins TRBV19 and TRBJ1-4; the D gene is possibly TRBD1 (5 bases). The CDR3 extends over 13 amino acids. The V and J ends lost 7 bases and 2 bases respectively, with 8 bases between them. In germline, CDR1 is LNHDA, CDR2 SQIVND (reference sequence). CDR3 region: CASKPGTNEKLFF. CDR3 DNA sequence: TGTGCCAGTAAACCAGGGACTAATGAAAAACTGTTTTTT.

This chain uses TRBV5-1 with TRBJ1-5; maybe TRBD1 (5 bases). The CDR3 is made up of 15 amino acids. Germline V lookup: CDR1 SGHRS, CDR2 YFSETQ. Trimming shortened V by 4 bases and J by 3 bases, and 14 bases separated the two germline ends. Here the CDR3 reads CASSPLSGNNQPQHF. The CDR3, as DNA: TGCGCCAGCAGCCCGCTCTCAGGGAACAATCAGCCCCAGCATTTT.

The chain joins TRBV19 to TRBJ2-7; TRBD1 might be the D (5 bases). The CDR3 is 13 amino acids. V lost 7 bases and J 2 bases, leaving 12 bases between the germline ends. Germline CDR1 is LNHDA and CDR2 is SQIVND (reference sequence). The CDR3: CASTGDRTYEQYF. DNA of the CDR3: TGTGCCAGTACCGGTGACAGAACCTACGAGCAGTACTTC.

The V call is TRBV2, the J call TRBJ1-2; 10 bases are shared with TRBD1. The J segment lost 2 bases and the V segment lost 5 bases, leaving 11 bases of the junction unmatched. This CDR3 is built from 17 residues. Germline CDR1 SNHLY, CDR2 FYNNEI. The CDR3: CASSPRVGQGGNYGYTF. The CDR3 DNA reads as TGTGCCAGCAGTCCAAGGGTCGGACAGGGGGGAAACTATGGCTACACCTTC.

The chain is built from TRBV5-1 and TRBJ2-2; 9 nucleotides agree with TRBD1. There are 14 residues in the CDR3. Losses at the gene ends were 3 bases for V and 4 bases for J; bases not matched to a gene: 1. From germline, CDR1 is SGHRS and CDR2 YFSETQ. CDR3 nucleotide sequence: TGCGCCAGCAGCTGGGACAGGGCCACCGGGGAGCTGTTTTTT. Translated: CASSWDRATGELFF. The variable domain in full, with the rest retrieved from reference TRBV5-1 and TRBJ2-2, is KAGVTQTPRYLIKTRGQQVTLSCSPISGHRSVSWYQQTPGQGLQFLFEYFSETQRNKGNFPGRFSGRQFSNSRSEMNVSTLELGDSALYLCASSWDRATGELFFGEGSRLTVL.

The chain couples TRBV2 to TRBJ2-7; TRBD1 aligns across 10 bases. Germline CDR1 SNHLY, CDR2 FYNNEI. CDR3 length: 14 residues. After removal of 3 bases from V and 6 bases from J, the junction contained 5 bases not matched to a gene. Here the CDR3 DNA reads TGTGCCAGCAGTGAGGACAGGGGGGATCGCGAGCAGTACTTC. Translation gives CASSEDRGDREQYF.

J is TRBJ1-1 and V is TRBV9; D gene uncertain. Trimming took off 2 bases at V and 0 bases at J, with 8 bases between the two ends. CDR3 length equals 14 residues. Germline V gene data show CDR1 as SGDLS and CDR2 as YYNGEE. The CDR3 nucleotides are TGTGCCAGCAGCGTGAGTAGCATGAACACTGAAGCTTTCTTT. Translated: CASSVSSMNTEAFF. Based on the CDR3 plus reference TRBV9 and TRBJ1-1, the full variable domain is DSGVTQTPKHLITATGQRVTLRCSPRSGDLSVYWYQQSLDQGLQFLIQYYNGEERAKGNILERFSAQQFPDLHSELNLSSLELGDSALYFCASSVSSMNTEAFFGQGTRLTVV.